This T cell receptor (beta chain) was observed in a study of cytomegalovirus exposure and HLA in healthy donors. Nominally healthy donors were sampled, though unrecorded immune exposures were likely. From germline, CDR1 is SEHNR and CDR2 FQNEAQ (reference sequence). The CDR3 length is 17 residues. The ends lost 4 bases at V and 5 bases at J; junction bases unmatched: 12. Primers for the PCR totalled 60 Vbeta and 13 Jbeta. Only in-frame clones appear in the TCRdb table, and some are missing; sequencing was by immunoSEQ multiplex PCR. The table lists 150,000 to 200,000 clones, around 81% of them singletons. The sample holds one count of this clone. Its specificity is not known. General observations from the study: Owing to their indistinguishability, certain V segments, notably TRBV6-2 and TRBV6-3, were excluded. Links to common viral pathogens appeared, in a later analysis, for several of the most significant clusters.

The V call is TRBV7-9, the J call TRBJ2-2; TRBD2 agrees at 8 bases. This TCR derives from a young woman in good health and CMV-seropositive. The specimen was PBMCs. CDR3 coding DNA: TGTGCCAGCAGCTCCTCCTCGATAGCGGGGCTAACCGGGGAGCTGTTTTTT. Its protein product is CASSSSSIAGLTGELFF.